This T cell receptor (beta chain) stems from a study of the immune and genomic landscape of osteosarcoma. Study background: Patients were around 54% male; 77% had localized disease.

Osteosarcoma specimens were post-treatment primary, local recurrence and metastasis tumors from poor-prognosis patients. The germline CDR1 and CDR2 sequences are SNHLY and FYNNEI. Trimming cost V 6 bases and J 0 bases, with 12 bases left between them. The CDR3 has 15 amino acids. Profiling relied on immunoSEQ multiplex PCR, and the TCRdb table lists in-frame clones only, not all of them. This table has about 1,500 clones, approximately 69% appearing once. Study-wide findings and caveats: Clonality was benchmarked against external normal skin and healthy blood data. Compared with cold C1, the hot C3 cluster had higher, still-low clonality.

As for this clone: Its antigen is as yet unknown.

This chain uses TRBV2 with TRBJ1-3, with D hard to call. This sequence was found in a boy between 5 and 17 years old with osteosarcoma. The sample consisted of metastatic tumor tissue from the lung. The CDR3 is CASRRSPSSGNTIYF. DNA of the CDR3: TGTGCCAGCAGAAGGAGTCCAAGCTCTGGAAACACCATATATTTT.